Shown below are 2 T cell receptor beta chains from a single sample sequenced in a study of blood T cell repertoires in COVID-19 (dated by TCRdb to about 2020). The library was made by the immunoSEQ multiplex PCR assay. TCRdb mirrors the immuneACCESS table, restricted to in-frame sequences. Some clones are absent from its copies; in checked studies, under half trace to an unresolved V gene, and the reason for the others is unknown. Across this sample there are some 300,000 clones, with 90% seen only once. Around 4.3% of the sample is in the top ten clones. Sequenced input: PBMCs or T cells enriched from blood (not recorded which). The receptor set was obtained from a woman aged 18 to 35 with acute COVID-19.

The chain recombines TRBV11-3 with TRBJ1-1; D gene unclear. V lost 4 bases, J lost 10 bases, and 13 bases lay in between. CDR1 and CDR2 from the germline V gene are SGHNT and YENEEA. CDR3 length equals 12 residues. The CDR3 coding sequence is TGTGCCAGCAGCTCGGACTGGACTACAGCTTTCTTT. This sequence encodes CASSSDWTTAFF.

This chain joins TRBV27 and TRBJ2-3, with 10 nucleotides matching TRBD1. Germline assignment: CDR1 MNHEY and CDR2 SMNVEV (reference sequence). This CDR3 region has 16 residues. After removal of 5 bases from V and 2 bases from J, the junction contained 7 bases not matched to a gene. The CDR3 coding sequence is TGTGCCAGCAGTGTCCCGGGACAGGGGATCACAGATACGCAGTATTTT. Residues: CASSVPGQGITDTQYF.